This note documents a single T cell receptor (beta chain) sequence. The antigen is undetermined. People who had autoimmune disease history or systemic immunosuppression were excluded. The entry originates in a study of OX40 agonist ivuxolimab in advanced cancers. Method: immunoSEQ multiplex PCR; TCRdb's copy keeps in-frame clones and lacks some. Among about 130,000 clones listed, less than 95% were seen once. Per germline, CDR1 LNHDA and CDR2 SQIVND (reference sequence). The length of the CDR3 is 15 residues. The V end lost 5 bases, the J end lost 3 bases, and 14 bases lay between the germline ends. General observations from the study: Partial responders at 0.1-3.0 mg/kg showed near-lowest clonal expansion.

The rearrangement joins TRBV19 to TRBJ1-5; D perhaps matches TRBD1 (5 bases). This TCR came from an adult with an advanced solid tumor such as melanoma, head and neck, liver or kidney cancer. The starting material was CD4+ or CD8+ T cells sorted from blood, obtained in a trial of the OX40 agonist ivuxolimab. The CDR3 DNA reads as TGTGCCAGTAGTCCCCTGGGGCAGATCAATCAGCCCCAGCATTTT. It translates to CASSPLGQINQPQHF.